This record looks at one T cell receptor (beta chain) sequence and its context. Data came from immunoSEQ multiplex PCR; TCRdb stores just in-frame clones and leaves some out. The sample has about 170,000 clones; roughly 78% are singletons. Which cohort a participant joined came from the clinical history participants gave. This specimen comes from a study of blood T cell repertoires in COVID-19. Study as a whole: The recovered donors of Cohort 3 showed two negative PCRs, clearance, or symptom resolution. Sites in the United States, Italy and Spain provided acute and convalescent COVID-19 samples.

Source material: PBMCs or T cells enriched from blood (not recorded which). This receptor was identified in a woman aged 70-85 years in a cohort exposed to, infected with or recovered from COVID-19 (not recorded which).

CDR3 residues: CASSLAGGNTKQYF. For the CDR3, the DNA is TGTGCCAGCAGCTTGGCGGGAGGGAATACGAAGCAGTACTTC. This chain links TRBV11-2 with TRBJ2-7, with TRBD2 identical over 9 bases. Looked up from germline, CDR1 is SGHAT and CDR2 is FQNNGV. The CDR3 is made up of 14 amino acids. J gave up 8 bases and V 3 bases, and 8 bases lay outside the gene matches.